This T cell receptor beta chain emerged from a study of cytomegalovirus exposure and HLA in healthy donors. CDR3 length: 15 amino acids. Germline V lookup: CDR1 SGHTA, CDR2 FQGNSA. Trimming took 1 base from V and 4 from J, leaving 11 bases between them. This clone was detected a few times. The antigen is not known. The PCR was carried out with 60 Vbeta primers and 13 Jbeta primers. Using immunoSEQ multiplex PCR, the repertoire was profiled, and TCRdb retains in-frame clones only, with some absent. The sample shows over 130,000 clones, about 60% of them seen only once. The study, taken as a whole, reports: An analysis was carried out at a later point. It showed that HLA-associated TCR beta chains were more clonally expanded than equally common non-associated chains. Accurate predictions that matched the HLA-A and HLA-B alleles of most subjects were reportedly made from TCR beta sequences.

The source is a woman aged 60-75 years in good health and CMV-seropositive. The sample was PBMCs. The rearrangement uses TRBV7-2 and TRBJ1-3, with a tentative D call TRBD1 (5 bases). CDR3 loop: CASSLGSGRGNTIYF. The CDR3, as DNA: TGTGCCAGCAGCTTAGGGTCAGGGCGGGGAAACACCATATATTTT.